This TCR beta chain is from a study of blood T cell repertoires in COVID-19. Participants in the exposed group had met a COVID-19 case in the 2 weeks before joining the study. Original handling: For nucleated cells, counts were estimated from reference gene primer amplification. The protocol was immunoSEQ multiplex PCR, while the TCRdb copy is restricted to in-frame clones and leaves out a portion. That table furnishes V, J and clone size, whereas the DNA furnished D and trimming. This table holds around 400,000 clones, about 88% found once. Germline assignment: CDR1 SQVTM and CDR2 ANQGSEA. The junction had 4 bases not matched to a gene; V was cut back by 1 base and J by 2 bases. The CDR3 runs 14 residues. Details on this clone: Distinct nucleotide sequences in the sample also encode this CDR3.

The rearrangement uses TRBV29-1 and TRBJ2-7; TRBD1 matches at 8 bases. What was sequenced was PBMCs or T cells enriched from blood (not recorded which). The receptor's source is a young woman who had been exposed to COVID-19. CDR3 in amino acids: CSVEVRTGTYEQYF. The DNA for the CDR3 is TGCAGCGTTGAAGTCCGGACAGGGACCTACGAGCAGTACTTC.